These 6 T cell receptor beta chains came from one sample sequenced in a study of T cell responses to AZD1222 COVID-19 vaccine. Sequenced by immunoSEQ multiplex PCR; TCRdb stores in-frame clones only, minus some. The sample yields approximately 24,000 clones, 80% to 90% seen once. This specimen consisted of peripheral blood, obtained 28 days after the second AZD1222 dose. The receptor set was obtained from an adult who received the AZD1222 COVID-19 vaccine.

This chain joins TRBV29-1 and TRBJ2-3; 11 bases are a match to TRBD2. The germline gives CDR1 SQVTM, CDR2 ANQGSEA. The CDR3 is 15 amino acids. The junction had 5 bases not matched to a gene; V was cut back by 4 bases and J by 2 bases. The CDR3 DNA reads TGCAGCGTTGCTCCTAGCGGGGGGCCCACAGATACGCAGTATTTT. It translates to CSVAPSGGPTDTQYF.

The table lists this clone with a count of one. The chain joins TRBV5-1 to TRBJ1-3; D possibly corresponds to TRBD1 (5 bases). The germline CDR1 and CDR2 sequences are SGHRS and YFSETQ. The CDR3 covers 14 residues. The germline V and J ends were trimmed by 7 bases and 1 base, with 12 bases remaining between them. The CDR3 protein is CASQRGESGNTIYF. The CDR3 DNA reads TGCGCCAGCCAACGGGGGGAGTCTGGAAACACCATATATTTT.

The chain links TRBV27 to TRBJ1-5; D gene uncertain. Trimming stripped 2 bases from V and 2 bases from J, with 31 bases between. Germline loops: CDR1 MNHEY, CDR2 SMNVEV (reference sequence). The CDR3 has 22 residues. CDR3 amino acids: CASSLRGPIYLSQTRGNQPQHF. CDR3 DNA sequence: TGTGCCAGCAGTTTACGAGGACCGATTTACCTTTCCCAAACACGAGGCAATCAGCCCCAGCATTTT.

CDR3 in DNA: TGTGCCAGCAGCCAAGGGCTGGGAATAGTTGGGGGAGAGACCCAGTACTTC. The encoded protein is CASSQGLGIVGGETQYF. The gene calls are TRBV3-1 (or the pseudogene TRBV3-2) and TRBJ2-5; D is perhaps TRBD1 or TRBD2 (5 bases each). Trimming shortened V by 1 base and J by 4 bases, and 19 bases separated the two germline ends. There are 17 residues in the CDR3. Looked up from germline, CDR1 is LGHDT and CDR2 is YNNKEL (reference sequence).

The chain combines TRBV5-1 with TRBJ2-2, with D hard to call. Germline V gives CDR1 SGHRS, CDR2 YFSETQ. Trimming cost V 0 bases and J 5 bases, with 8 bases left between them. This CDR3 has 14 residues. The CDR3 reads CASSLVTATGELFF. The CDR3 bases are TGCGCCAGCAGCTTGGTAACGGCGACCGGGGAGCTGTTTTTT.

The chain employs TRBV19 and TRBJ1-1; D unresolved. Trimming pared 7 bases from V and 2 bases from J, leaving 17 bases between. The CDR3 has 15 residues. Germline-derived CDR1 and CDR2 are LNHDA and SQIVND (reference sequence). CDR3 sequence reads: CASTLGGISNTEAFF. The CDR3 DNA sequence: TGTGCCAGTACCCTTGGCGGGATCTCCAACACTGAAGCTTTCTTT.